The entry that follows covers one T cell receptor (beta chain) sequence. Its target is not known. Germline CDR1 reads SGDLS; CDR2 reads YYNGEE. V was clipped by 3 bases and J by 0 bases; unmatched bases: 6. The CDR3 contains 16 residues. The source of the sample is a study of immune evolution from preneoplasia to lung adenocarcinoma. Study-wide findings and caveats: KRAS-mutant nodules had the highest T cell clonality. Clonality was highest in normal lung, lower in later-stage lesions apparently.

Sequencing was performed with immunoSEQ multiplex PCR; in TCRdb, only in-frame clones are kept and a portion is missing. Of about 26,000 clones detected, just under 75% appear once; the ten largest clones hold 5.7%. Nucleic acids came from premalignant or tumor cells enriched by macro-dissection. The TCR originated in a person aged 55-75 years with invasive lung adenocarcinoma. Some clones in this sample may be carry-over from other donors' samples. The sequenced sample consisted of FFPE invasive lung adenocarcinoma tissue. The chain joins TRBV9 to TRBJ2-3; 8 nucleotides line up with TRBD1. The CDR3 DNA sequence: TGTGCCAGCAGCGCGAGGGACAGGCAAAGCACAGATACGCAGTATTTT. Encoded protein: CASSARDRQSTDTQYF. Filled out from reference TRBV9 and TRBJ2-3, the complete variable domain reads DSGVTQTPKHLITATGQRVTLRCSPRSGDLSVYWYQQSLDQGLQFLIQYYNGEERAKGNILERFSAQQFPDLHSELNLSSLELGDSALYFCASSARDRQSTDTQYFGPGTRLTVL.